This is a list of T cell receptor beta chains from one sample in a study of identical twins. TCRdb ran MiXCR on the 5' RACE reads and lists one entry per CDR3 protein. The profile covers 700,000 to 950,000 distinct CDR3 sequences, with roughly an eighth appearing a single time and 1.5% to 2% taken by the ten largest. These data are also associated with another study on yellow fever vaccine responses in identical twins.

Sequencing used PBMCs. These receptors all stem from a woman between 18 and 29 years old in good health. Both conserved end residues are part of each CDR3. A D gene is named only where the DNA matches it firmly. Size values are once, few and many counts, or a class for expanded clones, and some rows have none.

abundance | j_gene | v_gene | d_gene | CDR3aa | CDR3nt
few | TRBJ2-1 | TRBV7-2 | . | CASLTTGLSDEQFF | TGTGCCAGCCTAACCACGGGACTGTCGGATGAGCAGTTCTTC
. | TRBJ2-7 | TRBV12-3/TRBV12-4 | TRBD1 | CASSPDRVAQYF | TGTGCCAGCAGCCCGGACAGGGTTGCGCAGTACTTC
few | TRBJ2-1 | TRBV10-3 | TRBD2 | CAISDPSGRRYNEQFF | TGTGCCATCAGTGACCCTAGCGGGAGGAGGTACAATGAGCAGTTCTTC
. | TRBJ1-1 | TRBV20-1 | . | CSAPWVRIEGTEAFF | TGCAGTGCTCCGTGGGTTCGGATCGAGGGCACTGAAGCTTTCTTT
few | TRBJ2-5 | TRBV6-2/TRBV6-3 | . | CASSYSTQQETQYF | TGTGCCAGCAGTTACTCGACCCAGCAAGAGACCCAGTACTTC
few | TRBJ2-3 | TRBV5-5 | . | CASSPFHDTQYF | TGTGCCAGCAGCCCCTTCCACGATACGCAGTATTTT
. | TRBJ1-4 | TRBV20-1 | . | CSAIQVVGEKLFF | TGCAGTGCGATACAGGTCGTAGGGGAAAAACTGTTTTTT
few | TRBJ1-1 | TRBV24-1 | TRBD1 | CATSDPRTGGTEAFF | TGTGCCACCAGTGACCCCAGGACAGGGGGCACTGAAGCTTTCTTT
. | TRBJ2-1 | TRBV24-1 | . | CATSRQGLGVSNEQFF | TGTGCCACCAGCAGACAGGGACTGGGAGTCTCCAATGAGCAGTTCTTC
. | TRBJ1-1 | TRBV9 | TRBD1 | CASSARQGSTEAFF | TGTGCCAGCAGCGCCCGACAGGGATCCACTGAAGCTTTCTTT
few | TRBJ1-1 | TRBV5-5 | . | CASSFTGGNEAFF | TGTGCCAGCAGCTTCACGGGGGGAAATGAAGCTTTCTTT
few | TRBJ2-3 | TRBV20-1 | . | CSARDPGGGVTQYF | TGCAGTGCTAGAGATCCCGGGGGCGGGGTTACGCAGTATTTT
. | TRBJ2-2 | TRBV7-9 | TRBD2 | CASSLVGTSTNTGELFF | TGTGCCAGCAGCTTAGTTGGGACTAGCACGAACACCGGGGAGCTGTTTTTT
. | TRBJ2-6 | TRBV28 | . | CASKVADSGANVLTF | TGTGCCAGCAAGGTCGCTGACTCTGGGGCCAACGTCCTGACTTTC
. | TRBJ2-3 | TRBV7-9 | . | CASNQQPSLGSTDTQYF | TGTGCCAGCAACCAGCAGCCTAGCCTCGGATCCACAGATACGCAGTATTTT
few | TRBJ2-5 | TRBV6-2/TRBV6-3 | TRBD2 | CASSYSQRDIQETQYF | TGTGCCAGCAGTTACTCTCAGCGGGATATCCAAGAGACCCAGTACTTC
few | TRBJ2-3 | TRBV11-1 | TRBD2 | CASSLATTSGRKTDTQYF | TGTGCCAGCAGCTTAGCTACGACTAGCGGGAGGAAAACAGATACGCAGTATTTT
few | TRBJ2-2 | TRBV7-9 | TRBD1 | CASSFGQGVTGELFF | TGTGCCAGCAGCTTTGGACAGGGAGTCACCGGGGAGCTGTTTTTT